This T cell receptor (beta chain) was retrieved from a study of T cell repertoires in cytomegalovirus infection. This clonotype came up many times. What it binds is not known. CDR3 length equals 13 residues. The V gene lost 3 bases and the J gene lost 5 bases, with 10 bases spanning the gap. Germline-derived CDR1 and CDR2 are SGHTA and FQGNSA. Each CDR3 protein gets one entry after TCRdb re-called the reads with MiXCR. The sample has around 360,000 distinct CDR3 sequences, 34% seen once. The sample was cultured PBMCs, taken from culture after CMV antigen stimulation. The clonotype was recovered from a human donor in good health (CMV status not recorded). Some clones in this sample may be carry-over from other donors' samples. This chain connects TRBV7-2 to TRBJ2-5; D gene uncertain. The CDR3 reads CASSLRLPETQYF. DNA for the CDR3: TGTGCCAGCAGCTTGCGACTCCCGGAGACCCAGTACTTC.